This TCR beta chain appears in the sequencing data of a study of post-analysis software for immune sequencing data. Study findings and constraints: Several TRBV segments were more frequent in patients than controls; TRBV5-6, TRBV5-1 and TRBV20-1 belonged to this group.

The length of the CDR3 is 16 residues. Germline V gene lookup returns CDR1 SGHRS and CDR2 YFSETQ. V lost 4 bases and J lost 2, with 16 bases in between. TCR beta cDNA libraries had unique molecular identifiers. Researchers reported 400,000 to 550,000 cDNA molecules coming from around 1 to 9.1 million T cells. TCRdb reprocessed the PCR reads with MiXCR, giving one entry per CDR3 protein. The sample shows about 760,000 distinct CDR3 sequences, roughly 29% of them seen only once. With respect to this clonotype: The antigen remains undetermined.

This TCR was sampled from a girl aged 10 to 17 with multiple sclerosis. V gene TRBV5-1 combines with J gene TRBJ2-1, with a possible D match to TRBD1 (6 bases). Sequenced: blood. The CDR3 loop is CASSGGQRLAYNEQFF. In DNA form, the CDR3 reads TGCGCCAGCAGCGGAGGACAGCGCTTGGCCTACAATGAGCAGTTCTTC.